This TCR beta chain came from a study of immune evolution from preneoplasia to lung adenocarcinoma. Study observations and caveats: From normal lung to invasive adenocarcinoma, top clone frequencies appeared to decrease. T cell clonality was higher in KRAS-mutant than EGFR-mutant or wild-type nodules. Later-stage lesions seemingly showed higher T cell density and diversity than normal lung.

H&E slides confirmed each diagnosis, reviewed by two pathologists independently. Method: immunoSEQ multiplex PCR; TCRdb's copy keeps in-frame clones and lacks some. Altogether thousands of clones are present, less than 80% being singletons, with the ten largest covering 5% to 8%. Germline lookup yields CDR1 LNHNV and CDR2 YYDKDF (reference sequence). V was clipped by 0 bases and J by 7 bases, with 15 bases between them. The CDR3 covers 16 residues. Turning to this clone: Its antigen is as yet unknown.

The V call is TRBV15, the J call TRBJ2-2; possibly TRBD2 for D (6 bases). Sequenced sample: FFPE minimally invasive lung adenocarcinoma tissue. The clonotype was recovered from a person over 45 with lung adenocarcinoma. The CDR3 protein is CATSRDQIQEGGELFF. CDR3 coding DNA: TGTGCCACCAGCAGAGACCAAATACAGGAGGGCGGGGAGCTGTTTTTT.